A single sample is the source of the 21 T cell receptor beta chains below, sequenced in a study of cytomegalovirus exposure and HLA in healthy donors. A multiplex PCR was run with 60 Vbeta primers and 13 Jbeta primers. Sequencing used immunoSEQ multiplex PCR; TCRdb keeps in-frame clones, though not all of them. The sample has more than 95,000 clones; roughly 80% are singletons. The material sequenced was PBMCs. These receptors originate from a woman aged 40 to 50 in good health and CMV-seropositive.

This clone has just a few counts. This chain joins TRBV6-5 and TRBJ1-6; no clear D gene. Germline lookup yields CDR1 MNHEY and CDR2 SVGAGI. The CDR3 totals 13 residues. Trimming removed 6 bases at V and 8 bases at J, with 11 bases between. The CDR3 DNA sequence: TGTGCCAGCAGGGCCAGCGGGTATTCACCCCTCCACTTT. Its protein is CASRASGYSPLHF.

Details on this clone: One end of the junction does not line up with germline, which may come from a read error. The chain is built from TRBV11-2 and TRBJ2-5, with D maybe TRBD1 (5 bases). CDR3 length: 11 residues. Germline V gene lookup returns CDR1 SGHAT and CDR2 FQNNGV. DNA of the CDR3: TGTGCCAGCAGCCTAGGGGTGGGCATTCACTTC. Encoded protein: CASSLGVGIHF.

The rearrangement links TRBV4-1 to TRBJ2-2; D gene ambiguous. The CDR3 has 11 residues. The V end lost 4 bases, the J end lost 7 bases, and 4 bases lay between the germline ends. The germline V gene has CDR1 MGHRA and CDR2 YSYEKL. CDR3 in DNA: TGCGCCAGCAGCCCCGGCGGGGAGCTGTTTTTT. Its translation is CASSPGGELFF.

The chain combines TRBV19 with TRBJ2-7; 7 bases align to TRBD2. The V segment lost 1 base and the J segment 2 bases; nucleotides outside the gene matches: 5. Germline lookup yields CDR1 LNHDA and CDR2 SQIVND (reference sequence). This CDR3 comprises 15 residues. In DNA, the CDR3 is TGTGCCAGTAGTATAGCCGGGGGGAGGACCTACGAGCAGTACTTC. This encodes CASSIAGGRTYEQYF.

The chain uses TRBV2 and TRBJ1-5; 8 positions agree with TRBD1. The junction had 11 bases not matched to a gene; V was cut back by 6 bases and J by 10 bases. CDR1 is SNHLY, CDR2 FYNNEI, per germline. This CDR3 region has 14 residues. The CDR3 here is CASRDMTGVGPQHF. The CDR3 region has the DNA TGTGCCAGCAGGGACATGACAGGGGTGGGCCCCCAGCATTTT.

The J gene is TRBJ1-2, the V gene TRBV11-3; 7 nucleotides match TRBD1. V trimming: 0 bases; J trimming: 4 bases; junction bases outside the gene matches: 5. Germline V lookup: CDR1 SGHNT, CDR2 YENEEA. This CDR3 spans 15 amino acids. The DNA for the CDR3 is TGTGCCAGCAGCTTAGATTTAGGGGGCGGCTATGGCTACACCTTC. This sequence encodes CASSLDLGGGYGYTF.

The rearrangement links TRBV28 to TRBJ2-2; a weak D match, TRBD2 (6 bases). The CDR3 runs to 15 residues. Germline V gives CDR1 MDHEN, CDR2 SYDVKM. The ends were cut back, 6 bases at V and 2 bases at J, with 13 bases in the middle. The chain's CDR3 is CASSPGLFNTGELFF. The CDR3 coding sequence is TGTGCCAGCAGCCCGGGACTCTTTAACACCGGGGAGCTGTTTTTT.

By sample fraction, this clone is medium-sized. The J gene is TRBJ1-2, the V gene TRBV5-8; TRBD1 might be the D (6 bases). V was clipped by 2 bases and J by 4 bases, with 9 bases between them. Germline CDR1 SGHTS, CDR2 YDEGEE. The CDR3 covers 13 residues. Here the CDR3 DNA reads TGTGCCAGCAGCTTACACAGGGTCTATGGCTACACCTTC. Its translation is CASSLHRVYGYTF.

Worth noting for this clone: The germline gene is not matched at one end of the junction; a read error may be the cause. This chain connects TRBV7-9 to TRBJ2-1; 9 bases are shared with TRBD2. Germline CDR1 is SEHNR and CDR2 is FQNEAQ (reference sequence). CDR3 size: 14 residues. The CDR3 DNA reads as TGTTCCAGCAGCCGAGAGGCTAGCGGGGATGAGCAGTTCTTC. Protein product: CSSSREASGDEQFF.

V usage is TRBV29-1 and J usage is TRBJ1-1; D not certain. Per the germline V gene, CDR1 is SQVTM and CDR2 is ANQGSEA. CDR3 length equals 11 residues. Trimming removed 5 bases at V and 5 bases at J, with 9 bases between. The CDR3 DNA reads as TGCAGCGTTCAGGTCCGGACTGAAGCTTTCTTT. Translation: CSVQVRTEAFF.

The V call is TRBV7-2, the J call TRBJ2-2; TRBD1 aligns across 7 bases. This CDR3 has 15 residues. CDR1 is SGHTA, CDR2 FQGNSA, per germline. V lost 6 bases to trimming and J lost 7 bases; unmatched junction nucleotides: 11. CDR3 sequence (DNA): TGTGCCAGCAGTGGGGGCAGGGGGATAGTCGGGGAGCTGTTTTTT. Translating it yields CASSGGRGIVGELFF.

V and J are TRBV7-9 and TRBJ2-2; 15 bases map to TRBD2. V shed 2 bases, J shed 2 bases, and the junction held 6 bases outside the gene matches. Germline lookup yields CDR1 SEHNR and CDR2 FQNEAQ (reference sequence). CDR3 size: 19 residues. In nucleotides, the CDR3 is TGTGCCAGCAGCTTAACAGCGGGACTAGCGGGGGGAAACACCGGGGAGCTGTTTTTT. It is translated as CASSLTAGLAGGNTGELFF.

The V and J genes are TRBV5-3 and TRBJ2-3; 10 bases align to TRBD2. TRBV5-3 is an ORF for which the function is uncertain. The V and J ends lost 4 bases and 0 bases, in that order; junction bases with no gene match: 11. The CDR3 runs 18 residues. The CDR3 DNA follows: TGTGCCAGAAGCGCCGCTAGCGGGGGACCAACTAGCACAGATACGCAGTATTTT. This encodes CARSAASGGPTSTDTQYF.

The CDR3 DNA reads TGTGCCAGCTCGAGATGGGGGGACGGTCCCTACGAGCAGTACTTC. Amino acids: CASSRWGDGPYEQYF. The J gene is TRBJ2-7, the V gene TRBV28; perhaps TRBD2 as D (6 bases). Germline V CDR1 and CDR2: MDHEN, SYDVKM. Trimming took 8 bases from V and 2 from J, leaving 19 bases between them. This CDR3 spans 15 amino acids.

The J gene is TRBJ2-6, the V gene TRBV28; D may be TRBD1 (5 bases). Germline V gene sequence: CDR1 MDHEN, CDR2 SYDVKM. V was shortened by 5 bases and J by 3 bases, with 11 bases between the two germline ends. The CDR3 runs to 15 residues. The CDR3 spells CASSPQGFGANVLTF. The CDR3 region has the DNA TGTGCCAGCAGTCCCCAGGGATTTGGGGCCAACGTCCTGACTTTC. The whole variable domain, remainder taken from reference TRBV28 and TRBJ2-6, is DVKVTQSSRYLVKRTGEKVFLECVQDMDHENMFWYRQDPGLGLRLIYFSYDVKMKEKGDIPEGYSVSREKKERFSLILESASTNQTSMYLCASSPQGFGANVLTFGAGSRLTVL.

The chain couples TRBV2 to TRBJ1-1; a possible D gene is TRBD1 (5 bases). V shed 3 bases and J shed 3 bases, with 14 bases lying between them. Germline-derived CDR1 and CDR2 are SNHLY and FYNNEI. CDR3 length: 15 residues. For the CDR3, the DNA is TGTGCCAGCAGTGACTCCCCCCCGGGGGACACTGAAGCTTTCTTT. It codes for CASSDSPPGDTEAFF.

The CDR3 region is CASSYFGQGADEAFF. CDR3 sequence (DNA): TGTGCCAGCAGTTACTTCGGACAGGGGGCGGATGAAGCTTTCTTT. The rearrangement uses TRBV6-5 and TRBJ1-1, with 11 bases lining up with TRBD1. V gave up 1 base and J gave up 7 bases; unmatched junction bases: 5. Germline CDR1 and CDR2: MNHEY and SVGAGI. This CDR3 has 15 residues.

The chain has TRBV4-2 and TRBJ2-7; 11 bases are shared with TRBD2. Losses at the gene ends were 0 bases for V and 8 bases for J; bases not matched to a gene: 6. Looked up from germline, CDR1 is LGHNA and CDR2 is YNFKEQ. The CDR3 has 15 residues. CDR3 DNA sequence: TGTGCCAGCAGCCAAGAGCGGCTAGCGGGAGGAAAGCAGTACTTC. Its protein is CASSQERLAGGKQYF.

In its sample, this clone was seen a few times. The V gene is TRBV7-9, the J gene TRBJ2-3; no reliable D call. Germline V CDR1 and CDR2: SEHNR, FQNEAQ (reference sequence). CDR3 length equals 14 residues. The V and J ends lost 5 bases and 1 base respectively, with 10 bases between them. The CDR3 region is CASSKTPRTDTQYF. CDR3 coding DNA: TGTGCCAGCAGCAAGACACCTCGCACAGATACGCAGTATTTT.

This clone was seen more than once but under ten times. The chain uses TRBV11-3 and TRBJ2-7; D is possibly TRBD2 (5 bases). Germline loops: CDR1 SGHNT, CDR2 YENEEA. This CDR3 has 14 residues. V was clipped by 4 bases and J by 4 bases, with 14 bases between them. CDR3 coding DNA: TGTGCCAGCAGCTCAAGGAGGCTGGGGTACGAGCAGTACTTC. It specifies CASSSRRLGYEQYF.

In this sample, this clone turned up a few times. The chain carries TRBV25-1 and TRBJ1-1; the match to TRBD1 covers 7 bases. This CDR3 is 15 amino acids long. Germline loops: CDR1 MGHDK, CDR2 SYGVNS. The ends lost 1 base at V and 3 bases at J; junction bases unmatched: 5. CDR3 DNA sequence: TGTGCCAGCAGTGAATGGACAGGCGTGGACACTGAAGCTTTCTTT. It codes for CASSEWTGVDTEAFF.